This TCR beta chain was identified in a study of blood T cells in healthy people across ages (dated by TCRdb to the mid-2010s). With regard to the full study: In model experiments, template switching captured about one uniquely barcoded TCR beta cDNA molecule for every two T cells. Four age groups were formed from the donors: young (average 16 years), middle-aged (around 40), aged (around 62) and long-lived (82). The study analyzed two additional independent replicas of 1 million unique cDNA reads from the same blood draw for two donors, one aged 18 to 30 and one aged 80 or older. To track age-related changes in TCR beta repertoire diversity, the study relied on deep sequencing normalized with unique cDNA molecular identifiers. What the study reported, not specific to this receptor: Bulk unsorted PBMC profiling prevented conclusive comparison of naive and antigen-experienced compartments. Because donor CMV infection status was unknown, age-related changes in expanded clonotypes were potentially confounded. Observed TCR beta diversity per million T cells fell roughly linearly with age, and a significant reduction was already apparent by age roughly 40. Estimates of total diversity based on one million sequenced T cells were considered lower bounds and underestimates. Observed TCR beta diversity correlated strongly with the percentage of naive T cells measured by flow cytometry. Compared with the aged group, the long-lived group had more naive CD4+ T cells, fewer expanded clones and increased TCR diversity, suggesting age selection.

Receptor libraries were prepared by 5' RACE. Sequenced using an Illumina HiSeq 2500. A second roughly 6 to 11 cycle PCR used a sample-barcoded 5' primer and a J-beta primer mix. A template-switch 5' adaptor carrying 12 random nucleotides introduced a unique molecular identifier onto each TCR beta cDNA molecule. At least 2.5 million CDR3-containing paired-end reads were obtained from each sample. The Mint cDNA synthesis kit, primed by a TRBC-specific oligonucleotide, was used to synthesize first-strand cDNA from all RNA. Following uracil-DNA glycosylase treatment, all cDNA underwent a first 18-cycle PCR with the universal primers M1SS and BC2_uni_R. The published analysis was carried out like this. For normalization, 1 million high-quality reads were randomly selected from each sample, with every read carrying a distinct molecular identifier. Reads sharing molecular identifiers were discarded rather than binned into consensus sequences. CDR3 identification, clonotype clustering and error correction used MiTCR with a Q25 quality threshold and the strictest error-elimination algorithm. Lower-bound total TCR beta diversity was estimated with a nonparametric unseen species model using Euler transformation. The public sequencing data were trimmed at Q25 with fastp and processed into clonotypes with MiXCR by TCRdb, which kept only in-frame beta chains. Rows with a matching CDR3 protein are joined into one entry that keeps the most common DNA and genes. TCRdb's processing, not the study's, gives the V and J calls here. The sample table contains some 760,000 distinct CDR3 sequences; only one count was recorded for approximately 25% of them. The top ten hold more than 7.5% of the sample.

Systemically healthy Caucasian individuals from Russia, 39 in total and aged roughly 6 to 100 years, were included as donors. Around 9.8 milliliters of peripheral blood were collected from each donor into EDTA-treated Vacutainer tubes. Ficoll-Paque density-gradient centrifugation was used to isolate PBMCs, with at least 7 million per sample. Trizol reagent was used to extract total RNA from PBMCs, with at least 5 micrograms per sample. Naive CD45RAhigh/CD27high T cell percentages were measured by flow cytometry on a PBMC aliquot from every donor. The CDR3 starts with the cysteine, ends with the phenylalanine, and has 14 residues. Only CDR3 DNA is held: 42 bases, read in frame from base 1. The germline V gene gives CDR1 as MDHEN and CDR2 as SYDVKM. V loses 6 bases of germline sequence and J loses 3 bases, and the interval between the two ends is 14 bases. A few counts support this clonotype. Its antigen is still unknown. Base qualities are not recorded, but no much larger clone differs from it by a single base.

These same data were also listed under a study on T cells of mothers and their children. As described in the second report: Nine systemically healthy Caucasian individuals served as donors, namely three mothers together with their six children. cDNA synthesis consumed the entire amount of extracted RNA, loaded at roughly 1.5 ug RNA in each 15 ul reaction. In the second PCR, the M1S primer added sample barcodes and 2-4 random nucleotides. Over 10 million TCR beta CDR3 reads came from each mother, compared with a few million reads from each child. Thymic selection shapes the output of TCR recombination in a similar way in related and unrelated pairs, and inherited differences have a minor effect. Normalized repertoire overlap in related mother-child pairs was always slightly higher than in unrelated mother-child pairs, but the difference was never significant. No persistent microchimeric T cell clones were found, with a detection sensitivity of roughly 92 clones per million clonotypes. In the study, deep NGS was used to compare the TCR beta repertoires of mothers and children, and features distinguishing related mother-child pairs from unrelated individuals were sought. The mean age was roughly 44 +/- 4 years for the mothers and approximately 11 +/- 4 years for the children. After adapter ligation was performed with NEBNext reagents, the libraries were sequenced on an Illumina HiSeq 2000 with 100+100 nt paired-end reads. To avoid cross-contamination, the mother libraries and the child libraries were prepared a month apart and sequenced in separate runs. For each donor, between roughly 450,000 and 2,300,000 distinct TCR beta clonotypes were identified. Naive TCR beta clonotypes were estimated from low-frequency clonotypes matched to each donor's FACS-determined naive share, without sorting.

The TCR originated in a boy younger than 18 in good health. Sample: blood. The sequence links TRBV28 to TRBJ1-2; no D gene is confidently identified. The CDR3 corresponds to CASSPTGIYYGYTF. Read as DNA, the sequence is TGTGCCAGCAGCCCTACCGGGATTTACTATGGCTACACCTTC.